These 15 T cell receptor beta chains originate from one sample sequenced in a study of cytomegalovirus exposure and HLA in healthy donors. A multiplex PCR was run with 60 Vbeta primers and 13 Jbeta primers. The repertoire was sequenced with immunoSEQ multiplex PCR; TCRdb's copy has only in-frame clones and lacks some. The sample contains 150,000 to 170,000 clones, roughly 79% of which appear only once. Sequenced material: PBMCs. Source of these receptors: a man younger than 35 in good health and CMV-seronegative.

This clone was recorded a few times. The J gene is TRBJ2-3, the V gene TRBV7-2; TRBD2 matches 14 bases. The germline V gene has CDR1 SGHTA and CDR2 FQGNSA. The CDR3 runs to 15 residues. V was clipped by 6 bases and J by 5 bases; unmatched bases: 4. The DNA of the CDR3 is TGTGCCAGCAGACGCGGGACTAGCGGGGGAGATACGCAGTATTTT. Translated: CASRRGTSGGDTQYF.

The gene calls are TRBV13 and TRBJ2-7; D is possibly TRBD2 (5 bases). Trimming took off 5 bases at V and 0 bases at J, with 17 bases between the two ends. CDR3 length: 16 amino acids. CDR1 and CDR2 (germline): PRHDT, FYEKMQ (reference sequence). CDR3 coding DNA: TGTGCCAGCAGCAAAAGCAGGACGGGGAGCTCCTACGAGCAGTACTTC. Translated, it gives CASSKSRTGSSYEQYF.

The chain couples TRBV4-3 to TRBJ2-2, with TRBD1 as a possible D gene (5 bases). The CDR3 covers 17 residues. In germline, CDR1 is LGHNA, CDR2 YSLEER. V was cut by 0 bases and J by 4 bases, with 15 bases left in between. CDR3 residues: CASSQEGQGLGTGELFF. In nucleotides, the CDR3 is TGCGCCAGCAGCCAAGAAGGGCAGGGTTTGGGCACCGGGGAGCTGTTTTTT.

The chain combines TRBV12-5 with TRBJ2-1; tentatively, D is TRBD1 (5 bases). This CDR3 is built from 13 residues. Trimming removed 1 base at V and 9 bases at J, with 10 bases between. Germline-derived CDR1 and CDR2 are LGHNT and FRNRAP. The CDR3 loop is CASGLGRETEQFF. CDR3 nucleotide sequence: TGTGCTAGTGGTTTGGGCAGGGAAACTGAGCAGTTCTTC.

V usage is TRBV5-1 and J usage is TRBJ2-5; 15 nucleotides line up with TRBD2. After removal of 4 bases from V and 2 bases from J, the junction contained 3 bases not matched to a gene. The germline CDR1 and CDR2 sequences are SGHRS and YFSETQ. The CDR3 has 16 amino acids. The CDR3: CASSQGLAGGQETQYF. For the CDR3, the DNA is TGCGCCAGCAGCCAGGGACTAGCGGGGGGACAAGAGACCCAGTACTTC.

The chain's CDR3 is CASSLYVQDNEQFF. For the CDR3, the DNA is TGTGCCAGCAGCTTATATGTTCAGGACAATGAGCAGTTCTTC. The J gene is TRBJ2-1, the V gene TRBV7-8; D not resolved. The CDR3 runs 14 residues. V lost 2 bases to trimming and J lost 5 bases, with 10 bases between them. Germline CDR1 and CDR2: SGHVS and FQNEAQ.

This chain uses TRBV2 with TRBJ2-5; the D gene is possibly TRBD2 (5 bases). The CDR3 totals 16 residues. Germline loops: CDR1 SNHLY, CDR2 FYNNEI. The V end was cut by 6 bases, the J end by 2 bases, with 19 bases between. The DNA of the CDR3 is TGTGCCAGCAGCGAACCGGGGAGCTTTTCTCAAGAGACCCAGTACTTC. Residues: CASSEPGSFSQETQYF.

The J gene is TRBJ2-1, the V gene TRBV10-2; tentative D call: TRBD2 (5 bases). Germline CDR1 is WSHSY and CDR2 is SAAADI. Trimming took 3 bases from V and 5 from J, leaving 11 bases between them. This CDR3 comprises 14 residues. The CDR3 nucleotides are TGCGCCAGCAGTGAAGTTAGCGCTAACAATGAGCAGTTCTTC. This sequence encodes CASSEVSANNEQFF.

This clone has more than one count but fewer than ten. The chain couples TRBV5-6 to TRBJ1-6; TRBD1 aligns across 7 bases. V lost 4 bases, J lost 2 bases, and 9 bases stayed unmatched. This CDR3 has 17 amino acids. Germline V gene lookup returns CDR1 SGHDT and CDR2 YYEEEE. Here the CDR3 reads CASSPGQPSPYNSPLHF. The CDR3 region has the DNA TGTGCCAGCAGCCCGGGACAGCCAAGCCCCTATAATTCACCCCTCCACTTT.

The CDR3 region has the DNA TGTGCCAGCAGCTTAGAGATAGGACAGGGACATTATGGCTACACCTTC. This gives the protein CASSLEIGQGHYGYTF. The chain combines TRBV7-8 with TRBJ1-2, with 8 nucleotides matching TRBD1. In germline, CDR1 is SGHVS, CDR2 FQNEAQ. Trimming took 1 base from V and 5 from J; bases not matched to a gene: 9. This CDR3 contains 16 residues.

The chain joins TRBV7-2 to TRBJ1-2, with TRBD1 matching over 11 bases. The CDR3 loop spans 15 amino acids. J lost 12 bases, V lost 2 bases, and 11 bases had no gene match. CDR1 and CDR2 from the germline V gene are SGHTA and FQGNSA. In nucleotides, the CDR3 is TGTGCCAGCAGCTTAAACACTCCGGGACAGGGGGAAAACACCTTC. Amino acid sequence: CASSLNTPGQGENTF.

The chain links TRBV7-2 to TRBJ2-7; 16 positions agree with TRBD2. The CDR3 spans 16 residues. The trim removed 5 bases at V and 9 bases at J, leaving 10 bases unmatched. The germline V gene encodes CDR1 SGHTA and CDR2 FQGNSA. CDR3 in amino acids: CASSRGTSGGGDVQYF. In DNA form, the CDR3 reads TGTGCCAGCAGCCGTGGGACTAGCGGGGGGGGCGACGTGCAGTACTTC.

The gene calls are TRBV6-5 and TRBJ1-2; D is possibly TRBD1 (6 bases). The CDR3 consists of 14 residues. Between the trimmed V and J ends, which lost 2 bases and 8 bases, there was a span of 15 bases. The germline CDR1 and CDR2 sequences are MNHEY and SVGAGI. The CDR3 spells CASSYSRGAGGYTF. As DNA, the CDR3 is TGTGCCAGCAGTTACAGTCGGGGGGCTGGGGGCTACACCTTC.

This clone is a singleton in its sample. The CDR3 region has the DNA TGTGCCAGCTGGGACAGGGACGTTAGAGATACGCAGTATTTT. Translated: CASWDRDVRDTQYF. The rearrangement links TRBV2 to TRBJ2-3; 9 bases match TRBD1. This CDR3 has 14 amino acids. V shed 8 bases and J 5 bases; nucleotides not matched to a gene: 8. CDR1 and CDR2 from the germline V gene are SNHLY and FYNNEI.

The chain uses TRBV5-1 and TRBJ1-1, with TRBD1 identical over 8 bases. CDR1 SGHRS and CDR2 YFSETQ come from the germline V gene. The CDR3 has 11 residues. J gave up 10 bases and V 4 bases, and 3 bases lay outside the gene matches. CDR3 in amino acids: CASSDGQGAFF. The CDR3 coding sequence is TGCGCCAGCAGCGACGGACAGGGAGCTTTCTTT.